The clone carrying this TCR beta chain was counted ten times or more. Looked up from germline, CDR1 is SGHVS and CDR2 is FNYEAQ. The V segment lost 5 bases and the J segment 2 bases; nucleotides outside the gene matches: 6. The CDR3 runs 15 residues. The sample is drawn from a study of T-cell memory formation after mild COVID-19. TCRdb itself ran the 5' RACE reads through MiXCR, one entry per CDR3 protein. The top ten clones hold less than 25% of a sample with about 400,000 distinct CDR3 sequences, approximately 15% of them seen once. The receptor was derived from a man younger than 30 who had mild COVID-19 (a few samples of this study predate the infection). Cell type and time point are not known. The sequenced sample consisted of PBMCs or a T cell subset sorted from them (not recorded which). The chain recombines TRBV7-6 with TRBJ2-7; 10 bases match TRBD1. CDR3: CASSPGTGAPYEQYF. The CDR3 coding sequence is TGTGCCAGCAGCCCGGGGACAGGGGCCCCCTACGAGCAGTACTTC.